The rows below give T cell receptor beta chains drawn from one sample of a study of cytomegalovirus exposure and HLA in healthy donors. Only in-frame clones appear in the TCRdb table, and some are missing; sequencing was by immunoSEQ multiplex PCR. The sample consists of approximately 150,000 clones, just under 80% of them appearing once. The sequencing input was PBMCs. These receptors came from a woman aged 35 to 49 in good health and CMV-seropositive. Each CDR3 is given with its conserved first and last residue. A D gene is named only where the DNA matches it firmly. Where a row states a size, it is once, few, many or the class of an expanded clone; other rows omit it.

D gene	V gene	clone size	J gene	CDR3 DNA	CDR3 protein
TRBD2	TRBV19	NA	TRBJ2-3	TGTGCCAGTAGTATCCTAGCGGGGGGAACGTCCGATACGCAGTATTTT	CASSILAGGTSDTQYF
NA	TRBV5-1	NA	TRBJ1-1	TGCGCCAGCTCAAGCGGCCACCCGAACACTGAAGCTTTCTTT	CASSSGHPNTEAFF
NA	TRBV28	NA	TRBJ1-1	TGTGCCAGCCTCGCGGGGAACACTGAAGCTTTCTTT	CASLAGNTEAFF
NA	TRBV5-6	NA	TRBJ1-2	TGTGCCAGCAGCTTAGACAGGAACCCCTATGGCTACACCTTC	CASSLDRNPYGYTF
TRBD1	TRBV6-6	NA	TRBJ1-2	TGTTGCACAGGGGAGGACTATGGCTACACCTTC	CCTGEDYGYTF
TRBD1	TRBV5-1	NA	TRBJ1-2	TGCGCCAGCAGCTTCGGGACAGGCGACTATGGCTACACCTTC	CASSFGTGDYGYTF
TRBD1	TRBV7-3	NA	TRBJ1-1	TGTGCCAGCAGCTTAATGGCGTCGACAGGGCTTTTCTTT	CASSLMASTGLFF
NA	TRBV5-1	NA	TRBJ2-1	TGCGCCAGCAGCTTGGTGGTCAGGGGGGCCTACAATGAGCAGTTCTTC	CASSLVVRGAYNEQFF
NA	TRBV5-4	NA	TRBJ2-3	TGTGCCAGCAGCTTGGGGCGGGGCGCAGATACGCAGTATTTT	CASSLGRGADTQYF
TRBD1	TRBV2	NA	TRBJ2-1	TGTGCCATCGAGGGACAGGGGGCGGGCAATGAGCAGTTCTTC	CAIEGQGAGNEQFF
NA	TRBV6-1	NA	TRBJ1-2	TGTGCCAGCAGGGACACTCGTAACTATGGCTACACCTTC	CASRDTRNYGYTF
TRBD1	TRBV19	NA	TRBJ1-5	TGTGCCAGTAGTGCCTTCCCCGACAGGGATCAGCCCCAGCATTTT	CASSAFPDRDQPQHF
NA	TRBV30	NA	TRBJ2-5	TGTGCCTGGAGTGTACGTCAGGGAGGAGAAGAGACCCAGTACTTC	CAWSVRQGGEETQYF
TRBD1	TRBV7-2	NA	TRBJ1-1	TGTGCCAGCAGCTTGGACAGGGACACTGAAGCTTTCTTT	CASSLDRDTEAFF
NA	TRBV28	once	TRBJ1-4	TGTGCCAGCAGTTTATCCGGGACTGCCTACGAAAAACTGTTTTTT	CASSLSGTAYEKLFF
NA	TRBV4-2	NA	TRBJ1-1	TGTGCCAGCAGCCAAGATGCACAATACGCCACTGAAGCTTTCTTT	CASSQDAQYATEAFF
NA	TRBV7-9	NA	TRBJ2-7	TGTTCCAGCAGCCCTCCGGGACTCTCCTACGAGCAGTACTTC	CSSSPPGLSYEQYF
TRBD2	TRBV5-1	NA	TRBJ2-2	TGCGCCAGCAGCCCCCCTGGGGGGGGAGGCACCGGGGAGCTGTTTTTT	CASSPPGGGGTGELFF
TRBD1	TRBV2	NA	TRBJ2-7	TGTGCCAGCATCCAAGACAGGGGTGACGAGCAGTACTTC	CASIQDRGDEQYF
NA	TRBV28	NA	TRBJ2-7	TGTGCCAGCAGGCGACAGAGCAACTACGAGCAGTACTTC	CASRRQSNYEQYF
NA	TRBV5-1	NA	TRBJ1-1	TGTGCCAGCAGCTTGGTCTCAGGGTCCGCTTTCTTT	CASSLVSGSAFF
NA	TRBV5-4	NA	TRBJ2-5	TGTGCCAGCAGCTCAACTAACTCGCAAGAGACCCAGTACTTC	CASSSTNSQETQYF
NA	TRBV20-1	NA	TRBJ2-5	TGCAGTCCTTATGAGACCCAGTACTTC	CSPYETQYF
TRBD1	TRBV19	NA	TRBJ2-2	TGTGCCAGTAGTCCCCAGGGGGAAGGGATTTCCGGGGAGCTGTTTTTT	CASSPQGEGISGELFF
NA	TRBV21-1	NA	TRBJ1-2	TGTGCCAGCAGCCCCTTACCGGGACAGGGAGAAGTTAACTATGGCTACACCTTC	CASSPLPGQGEVNYGYTF
TRBD2	TRBV6-1	NA	TRBJ2-1	TGTGCCAGCAGTGAAGCGGGGGGGGACGGGTACAATGAGCAGTTCTTC	CASSEAGGDGYNEQFF
TRBD1	TRBV5-4	NA	TRBJ2-2	TGTGCCAGCAGCTTGTCAGGGGGGAACACCGGGGAGCTGTTTTTT	CASSLSGGNTGELFF
TRBD1	TRBV18	NA	TRBJ1-2	TGTGCCAGCTCACCAATGTTATCGGGACAGGGGGCATCGAACTATGGCTACACCTTC	CASSPMLSGQGASNYGYTF
TRBD1	TRBV5-8	few	TRBJ2-7	TGTGCCAGCAGCTTACGACAGGGGACGTACGAGCAGTACTTC	CASSLRQGTYEQYF
NA	TRBV5-6	NA	TRBJ1-1	TGTGCCAGCAGCCTACAGCGGTCCACTGAAGCTTTCTTT	CASSLQRSTEAFF
TRBD2	TRBV30	NA	TRBJ2-1	TGTGCCTGGAGTAGGCTTAGCGGGGTAATGAATGAGCAGTTCTTC	CAWSRLSGVMNEQFF
NA	TRBV19	NA	TRBJ1-1	TGTGCCAGTAGTATGGAAAGGGGTTCAACTGAAGCTTTCTTT	CASSMERGSTEAFF
TRBD2	TRBV7-6	NA	TRBJ2-1	TGTGCCAGCAGCATCGCTAGCGGGGGGGTAAATGAGCAGTTCTTC	CASSIASGGVNEQFF
NA	TRBV5-1	NA	TRBJ2-2	TGCGCCAGCTCTGACCAGGGGAACACCGGGGAGCTGTTTTTT	CASSDQGNTGELFF
TRBD1	TRBV7-2	NA	TRBJ1-5	TGTGCCAGCAGCTTGGACAGGGTCCAGCCCCAGCATTTT	CASSLDRVQPQHF
NA	TRBV7-2	once	TRBJ2-7	TGTGCCAGCAGCTCGAGACTCTCCTACGAGCAGTACTTC	CASSSRLSYEQYF
TRBD2	TRBV7-3	NA	TRBJ2-1	TGTGCCAGCAGCTCCCGGGGGGGCCCCTACAATGAGCAGTTCTTC	CASSSRGGPYNEQFF
NA	TRBV9	NA	TRBJ2-1	TGTGCCAGCAGCGTAGAAGAGCTCAGAGGGGAGCAGTTCTTC	CASSVEELRGEQFF
NA	TRBV27	NA	TRBJ2-3	TGTGCCAGCTTGCCCGGGAACGGTGGTACGCAGTATTTT	CASLPGNGGTQYF
TRBD1	TRBV2	NA	TRBJ1-2	TGTGCCAGCAGTTCCCCCGGACAGGGCTATGGCTACACCTTC	CASSSPGQGYGYTF
TRBD1	TRBV29-1	NA	TRBJ1-2	TGCAGCGTTGGGGGACAGGATGGCTACACCTTC	CSVGGQDGYTF
NA	TRBV11-2	NA	TRBJ2-2	TGTGCCAGCAGCTTAAGTGATGGCGGGGTTGGGGCCGGGGAGCTGTTTTTT	CASSLSDGGVGAGELFF
NA	TRBV19	NA	TRBJ1-5	TGTGCCAGTAGTATATCTGTTAACCAGGGCGGGAGTCAGCCCCAGCATTTT	CASSISVNQGGSQPQHF